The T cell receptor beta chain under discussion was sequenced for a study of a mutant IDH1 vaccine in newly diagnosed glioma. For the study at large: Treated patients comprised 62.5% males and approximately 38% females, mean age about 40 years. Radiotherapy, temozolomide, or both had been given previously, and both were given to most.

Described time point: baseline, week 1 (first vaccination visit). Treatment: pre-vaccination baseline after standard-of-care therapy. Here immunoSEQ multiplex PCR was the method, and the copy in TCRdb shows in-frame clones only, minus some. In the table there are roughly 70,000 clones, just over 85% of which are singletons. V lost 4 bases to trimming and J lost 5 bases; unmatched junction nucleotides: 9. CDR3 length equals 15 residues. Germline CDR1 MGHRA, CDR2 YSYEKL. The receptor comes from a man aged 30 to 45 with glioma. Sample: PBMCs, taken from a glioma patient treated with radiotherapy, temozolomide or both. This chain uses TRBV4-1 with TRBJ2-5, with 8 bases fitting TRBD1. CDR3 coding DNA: TGCGCCAGCAGCCCCACGACAGGGGCGATGGAGACCCAGTACTTC. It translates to CASSPTTGAMETQYF.